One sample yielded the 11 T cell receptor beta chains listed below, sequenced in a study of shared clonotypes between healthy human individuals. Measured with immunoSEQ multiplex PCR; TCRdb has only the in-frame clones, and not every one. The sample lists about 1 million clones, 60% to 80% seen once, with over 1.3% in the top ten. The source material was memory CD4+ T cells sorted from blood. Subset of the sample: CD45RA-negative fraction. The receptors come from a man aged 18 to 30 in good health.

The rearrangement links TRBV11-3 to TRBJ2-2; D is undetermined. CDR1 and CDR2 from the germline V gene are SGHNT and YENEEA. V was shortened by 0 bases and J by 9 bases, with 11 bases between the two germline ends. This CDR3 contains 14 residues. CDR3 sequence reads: CASSLDYGPRELFF. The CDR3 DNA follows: TGTGCCAGCAGCTTAGATTATGGGCCCCGGGAGCTGTTTTTT. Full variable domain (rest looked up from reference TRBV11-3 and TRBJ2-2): EAGVVQSPRYKIIEKKQPVAFWCNPISGHNTLYWYLQNLGQGPELLIRYENEEAVDDSQLPKDRFSAERLKGVDSTLKIQPAELGDSAVYLCASSLDYGPRELFFGEGSRLTVL.

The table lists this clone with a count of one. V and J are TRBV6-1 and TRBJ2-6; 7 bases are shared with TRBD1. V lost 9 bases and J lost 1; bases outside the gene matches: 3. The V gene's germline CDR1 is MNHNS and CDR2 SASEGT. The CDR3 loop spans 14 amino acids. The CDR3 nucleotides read TGTGCCAGTATACAGGGGTCTGGGGCCAACGTCCTGACTTTC. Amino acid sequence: CASIQGSGANVLTF.

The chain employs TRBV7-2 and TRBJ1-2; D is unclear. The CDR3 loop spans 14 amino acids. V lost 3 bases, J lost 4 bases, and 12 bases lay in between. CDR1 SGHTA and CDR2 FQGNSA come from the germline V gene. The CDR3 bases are TGTGCCAGCAGCTTCATGTCGAACCTCTATGGCTACACCTTC. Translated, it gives CASSFMSNLYGYTF.

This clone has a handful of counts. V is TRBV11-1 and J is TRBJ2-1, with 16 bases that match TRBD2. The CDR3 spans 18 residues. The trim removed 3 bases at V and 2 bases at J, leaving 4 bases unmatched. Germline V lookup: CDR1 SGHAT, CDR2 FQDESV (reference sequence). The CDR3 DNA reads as TGTGCCAGCAGCTTCACCGGGACTAGCGGGGGGGCCTACAATGAGCAGTTCTTC. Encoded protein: CASSFTGTSGGAYNEQFF.

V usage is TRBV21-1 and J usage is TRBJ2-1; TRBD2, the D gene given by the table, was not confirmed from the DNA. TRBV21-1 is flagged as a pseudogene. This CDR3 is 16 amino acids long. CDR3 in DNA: TGTGCCAGCAGCGCCCTACTAGCGGGGGACCACAATGAGCAGTTCTTC. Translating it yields CASSALLAGDHNEQFF.

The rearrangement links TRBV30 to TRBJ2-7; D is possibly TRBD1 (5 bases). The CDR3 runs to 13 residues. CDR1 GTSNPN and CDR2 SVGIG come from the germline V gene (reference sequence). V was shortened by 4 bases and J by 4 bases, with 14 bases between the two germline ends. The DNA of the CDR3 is TGTGCCTGGAAAAAGACAGCCTCTTACGAGCAGTACTTC. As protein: CAWKKTASYEQYF.

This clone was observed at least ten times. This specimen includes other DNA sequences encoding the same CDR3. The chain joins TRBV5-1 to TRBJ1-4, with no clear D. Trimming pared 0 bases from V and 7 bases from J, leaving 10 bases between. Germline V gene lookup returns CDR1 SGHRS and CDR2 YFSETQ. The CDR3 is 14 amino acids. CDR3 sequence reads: CASSLGGGGEKLFF. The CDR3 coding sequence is TGCGCCAGCAGCTTGGGGGGAGGAGGTGAAAAACTGTTTTTT.

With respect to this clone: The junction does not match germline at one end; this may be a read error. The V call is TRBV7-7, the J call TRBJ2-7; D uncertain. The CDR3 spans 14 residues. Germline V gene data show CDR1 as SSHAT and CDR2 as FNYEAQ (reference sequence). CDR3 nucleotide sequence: TGTGCTAGCAGCTTATCTTACACTTCCTACGAGCAGTACTTC. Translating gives CASSLSYTSYEQYF. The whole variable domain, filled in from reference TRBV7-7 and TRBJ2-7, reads GAGVSQSPRYKVTKRGQDVTLRCDPISSHATLYWYQQALGQGPEFLTYFNYEAQPDKSGLPSDRFSAERPEGSISTLTIQRTEQRDSAMYRCASSLSYTSYEQYFGPGTRLTVT.

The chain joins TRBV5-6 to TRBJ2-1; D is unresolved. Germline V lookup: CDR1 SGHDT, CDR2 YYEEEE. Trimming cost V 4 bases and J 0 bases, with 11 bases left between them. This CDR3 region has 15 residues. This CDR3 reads CASSTWRPSYNEQFF. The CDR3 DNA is TGTGCCAGCAGCACCTGGCGTCCCTCCTACAATGAGCAGTTCTTC.

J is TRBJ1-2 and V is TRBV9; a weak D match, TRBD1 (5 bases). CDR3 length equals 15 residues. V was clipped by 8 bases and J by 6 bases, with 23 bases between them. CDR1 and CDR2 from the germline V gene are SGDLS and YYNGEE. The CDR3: CASRSTPTGGNGYTF. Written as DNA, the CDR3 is TGTGCCAGTCGTTCTACGCCGACCGGGGGTAATGGCTACACCTTC.

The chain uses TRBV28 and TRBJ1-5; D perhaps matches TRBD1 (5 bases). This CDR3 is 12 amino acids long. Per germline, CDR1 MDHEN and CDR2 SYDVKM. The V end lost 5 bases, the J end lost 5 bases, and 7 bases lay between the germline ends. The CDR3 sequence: CASSGDDQPQHF. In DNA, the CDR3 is TGTGCCAGCAGTGGGGACGATCAGCCCCAGCATTTT. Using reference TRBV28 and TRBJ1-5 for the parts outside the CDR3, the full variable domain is DVKVTQSSRYLVKRTGEKVFLECVQDMDHENMFWYRQDPGLGLRLIYFSYDVKMKEKGDIPEGYSVSREKKERFSLILESASTNQTSMYLCASSGDDQPQHFGDGTRLSIL.